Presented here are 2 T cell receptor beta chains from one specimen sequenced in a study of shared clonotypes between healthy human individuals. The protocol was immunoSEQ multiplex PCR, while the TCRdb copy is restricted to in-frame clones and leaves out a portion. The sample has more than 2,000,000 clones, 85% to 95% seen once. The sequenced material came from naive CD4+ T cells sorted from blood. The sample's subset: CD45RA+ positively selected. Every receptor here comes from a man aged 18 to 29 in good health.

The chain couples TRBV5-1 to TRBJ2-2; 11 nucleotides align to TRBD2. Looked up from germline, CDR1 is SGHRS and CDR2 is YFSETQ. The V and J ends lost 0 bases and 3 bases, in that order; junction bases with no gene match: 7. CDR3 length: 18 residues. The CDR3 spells CASSLVVSGGADTGELFF. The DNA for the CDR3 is TGCGCCAGCAGCTTGGTTGTTAGCGGGGGGGCCGACACCGGGGAGCTGTTTTTT.

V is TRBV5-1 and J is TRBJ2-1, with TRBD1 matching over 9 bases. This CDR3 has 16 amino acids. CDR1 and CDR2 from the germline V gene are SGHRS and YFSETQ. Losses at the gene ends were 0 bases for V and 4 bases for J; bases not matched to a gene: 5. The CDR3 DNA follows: TGCGCCAGCAGCTTGGACGGACAGGGGCCATACAATGAGCAGTTCTTC. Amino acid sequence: CASSLDGQGPYNEQFF.